This entry lists 13 T cell receptor beta chains sequenced from one sample in a study of response to subunit inactivated influenza vaccine. TCRdb re-analysed the RT-PCR reads in MiXCR, keeping a single row per CDR3 protein. The sample includes some 180,000 distinct CDR3 sequences, around 9.2% seen only once; the top ten take 11%. The specimen comprised non-naive T cells sorted from PBMCs, sampled on the day of vaccination. These TCRs come from a man between 45 and 60 years old who received an inactivated influenza vaccine.

This rearrangement joins TRBV6-5 to TRBJ2-2, with 7 bases identical to TRBD1. Germline trimming cut 4 bases from V and 3 bases from J; bases unmatched to any gene: 2. The CDR3 loop spans 14 amino acids. CDR1 and CDR2 from the germline V gene are MNHEY and SVGAGI. CDR3 nucleotides: TGTGCCAGCAGTTCGGGACAGTACACCGGGGAGCTGTTTTTT. Encoded protein: CASSSGQYTGELFF.

This chain connects TRBV27 to TRBJ2-7; possible D gene TRBD1, 6 bases. The V end lost 4 bases, the J end lost 0 bases, and 13 bases lay between the germline ends. The CDR3 totals 15 residues. Per the germline V gene, CDR1 is MNHEY and CDR2 is SMNVEV (reference sequence). In DNA form, the CDR3 reads TGTGCCAGCAGTTACCGGACAGAGAGCTCCTACGAGCAGTACTTC. It encodes CASSYRTESSYEQYF.

This clonotype was recorded at least ten times. The chain recombines TRBV12-3 or TRBV12-4 with TRBJ2-5; the match to TRBD1 covers 7 bases. The CDR3 is 14 amino acids. V was clipped by 5 bases and J by 1 base; unmatched bases: 4. The CDR3 spells CASSGDSSQETQYF. The CDR3 nucleotides read TGTGCCAGCAGTGGGGACAGCTCCCAAGAGACCCAGTACTTC.

A few counts support this clonotype. This chain joins TRBV9 and TRBJ1-1; a possible D gene is TRBD1 (5 bases). The germline V and J ends were trimmed by 4 bases and 4 bases, with 14 bases remaining between them. The length of the CDR3 is 14 residues. CDR1 and CDR2 from the germline V gene are SGDLS and YYNGEE. CDR3 bases: TGTGCCAGCAGCTCCAGGGTTTTCGGCACTGAAGCTTTCTTT. Translated: CASSSRVFGTEAFF.

Many counts were recorded for this clonotype. The chain recombines TRBV7-2 with TRBJ2-5; 14 positions agree with TRBD2. This CDR3 spans 16 amino acids. V dropped 1 base and J dropped 6; count of bases not matched to a gene: 4. The germline gives CDR1 SGHTA, CDR2 FQGNSA. The DNA for the CDR3 is TGTGCCAGCAGCTTAGGAGGGACTAGCGGGAGTAAGACCCAGTACTTC. It translates to CASSLGGTSGSKTQYF.

There are a few counts of this clonotype. Written as DNA, the CDR3 is TGTGCCAGCAGCCAAGATACAGGTTCGAATTCACCCCTCCACTTT. Amino acid sequence: CASSQDTGSNSPLHF. The chain uses TRBV4-2 and TRBJ1-6; a weak D match, TRBD1 (5 bases). V dropped 0 bases and J dropped 7 bases, with 10 bases sitting between them. Per the germline V gene, CDR1 is LGHNA and CDR2 is YNFKEQ. CDR3 length equals 15 residues.

This clonotype was found a few times. The genes are TRBV15 and TRBJ2-1; TRBD1 agrees at 10 bases. The V segment lost 5 bases and the J segment 10 bases; nucleotides outside the gene matches: 14. The CDR3 contains 16 residues. Germline V gene sequence: CDR1 LNHNV, CDR2 YYDKDF (reference sequence). The CDR3 sequence: CATSERGGTGVGEQFF. In nucleotides, the CDR3 is TGTGCCACCAGCGAGAGAGGGGGGACAGGGGTGGGCGAGCAGTTCTTC.

This clonotype was observed at least ten times. Since the CDR3 does not end with the conserved phenylalanine or tryptophan, this likely comes from a read error. It is unclear where the CDR3 begins or ends on the DNA, so no DNA is shown, and the CDR3 is as TCRdb lists it. The chain is built from TRBV10-3 and TRBJ1-2; the table's TRBD1 call for D was not verified on the DNA. Germline loops: CDR1 ENHRY, CDR2 SYGVKD. The CDR3 extends over 11 residues, inclusive of both ends. CDR3 sequence: CAIGTGWEVSL.

CDR3 nucleotides: TGTGCCAGCAGTGAATATAGGGGAATCATGAACACTGAAGCTTTCTTT. This encodes CASSEYRGIMNTEAFF. The genes are TRBV2 and TRBJ1-1, with a possible D match to TRBD1 (5 bases). V was pared by 2 bases and J by 0 bases, with 13 bases between. CDR1 and CDR2 from the germline V gene are SNHLY and FYNNEI. CDR3 size: 16 residues.

The V and J genes are TRBV7-8 and TRBJ1-5; the match to TRBD1 covers 8 bases. The CDR3 runs to 17 residues. With 3 bases clipped from V and 2 bases from J, the junction kept 9 bases outside the gene matches. Germline CDR1 and CDR2: SGHVS and FQNEAQ. Here the CDR3 DNA reads TGTGCCAGCAGCTTTAGAGGACAGGGCCTTGGCAATCAGCCCCAGCATTTT. It encodes CASSFRGQGLGNQPQHF.

This clonotype was seen ten or more times. The chain carries TRBV12-3 or TRBV12-4 and TRBJ2-1, with TRBD2 matching over 10 bases. The V segment lost 6 bases and the J segment 4 bases; nucleotides outside the gene matches: 3. The CDR3 loop spans 14 amino acids. The DNA for the CDR3 is TGTGCCAGCAGGGCGACTAGCGGGTACAATGAGCAGTTCTTC. This sequence encodes CASRATSGYNEQFF.

This clonotype was seen more than once but under ten times. The chain links TRBV27 to TRBJ1-1; no firm D call. Germline CDR1 reads MNHEY; CDR2 reads SMNVEV (reference sequence). Trimming removed 4 bases from V and 2 bases from J, with 2 bases in between. The CDR3 has 11 residues. CDR3 loop: CASSSNTEAFF. The CDR3 DNA is TGTGCCAGCAGTTCCAACACTGAAGCTTTCTTT.

This clonotype has at least ten counts. The rearrangement uses TRBV11-2 and TRBJ2-5; 8 nucleotides agree with TRBD2. Germline CDR1 reads SGHAT; CDR2 reads FQNNGV. There are 18 residues in the CDR3. V lost 2 bases, J lost 5 bases, and 16 bases stayed unmatched. Written as DNA, the CDR3 is TGTGCCAGCAGCTTACAAAGGACCGGGGGGGCGAGGTGGGAGACCCAGTACTTC. Translated, it gives CASSLQRTGGARWETQYF.